The 10 T cell receptor beta chains listed next were all sequenced from one sample in a study of T-cell reconstitution after alpha-beta-depleted transplantation in children. The TCRbeta library was prepared with unique molecular identifiers. In TCRdb, the PCR reads were re-called with MiXCR into one record per CDR3 protein. The repertoire holds some 150,000 distinct CDR3 sequences, around 10% seen once, with around 18% in the top ten. The sample was PBMCs, mostly from graft donor cells, taken 180 days after TCRalphabeta/CD19-depleted stem cell transplant. Source of these receptors: a female patient between 2 and 10 years old who had a stem cell transplant for congenital amegakaryocytic thrombocytopenia, so the T cells may come from the graft donor.

This clonotype showed up many times. The chain employs TRBV5-1 and TRBJ2-5, with D tentatively TRBD1 (6 bases). Trimming shortened V by 5 bases and J by 1 base, and 12 bases separated the two germline ends. CDR3 length equals 14 residues. The germline V gene has CDR1 SGHRS and CDR2 YFSETQ. The CDR3 DNA reads TGCGCCAGCAGTTGGGGGCAGGCCCAAGAGACCCAGTACTTC. Translating gives CASSWGQAQETQYF.

This clonotype was recorded many times. The V and J genes are TRBV12-3 or TRBV12-4 and TRBJ1-2; TRBD1 matches at 7 bases. V shed 4 bases, J shed 8 bases, and the junction held 7 bases outside the gene matches. This CDR3 is 13 amino acids long. CDR3 sequence reads: CASSWGRQGGYTF. CDR3 nucleotide sequence: TGTGCCAGCAGTTGGGGCAGACAGGGAGGCTACACCTTC.

This chain links TRBV7-6 with TRBJ1-5; unclear D gene. V was pared by 3 bases and J by 0 bases, with 9 bases between. The CDR3 loop spans 15 amino acids. Germline V gene sequence: CDR1 SGHVS, CDR2 FNYEAQ. In nucleotides, the CDR3 is TGTGCCAGCAGCTTCAAAGGTAATAGCAATCAGCCCCAGCATTTT. Encoded protein: CASSFKGNSNQPQHF.

A few counts support this clonotype. The V call is TRBV7-9, the J call TRBJ1-5; no reliable D call. The germline gives CDR1 SEHNR, CDR2 FQNEAQ (reference sequence). This CDR3 region has 12 residues. Trimming removed 5 bases at V and 7 bases at J, with 9 bases between. The CDR3 nucleotides are TGTGCCAGCAGCCGCGACGAACAGCCCCAGCATTTT. This gives the protein CASSRDEQPQHF.

This clonotype was seen many times. The CDR3 region is CASSLNRGLNYGYTF. The CDR3 coding sequence is TGTGCCAGCAGTTTAAACAGGGGGCTTAACTATGGCTACACCTTC. This chain uses TRBV12-3 or TRBV12-4 with TRBJ1-2; 9 nucleotides agree with TRBD1. The CDR3 contains 15 residues. V dropped 2 bases and J dropped 1; count of bases not matched to a gene: 2.

This clonotype was observed a few times. This chain connects TRBV6-1 to TRBJ2-1, with 7 bases matching TRBD1. Germline CDR1 and CDR2: MNHNS and SASEGT. The trim removed 6 bases at V and 0 bases at J, leaving 14 bases unmatched. This CDR3 region has 18 residues. Written as DNA, the CDR3 is TGTGCCAGCAGGCATACAGGGGTCCCTTTGAGCTCCTACAATGAGCAGTTCTTC. As protein: CASRHTGVPLSSYNEQFF.

This clonotype was counted ten times or more. The J gene is TRBJ2-5, the V gene TRBV12-3 or TRBV12-4; 9 nucleotides line up with TRBD2. The CDR3 runs 15 residues. With 5 bases clipped from V and 5 bases from J, the junction kept 9 bases outside the gene matches. The CDR3: CASSPIAGVGETQYF. Here the CDR3 DNA reads TGTGCCAGCAGTCCCATAGCGGGAGTGGGGGAGACCCAGTACTTC.

As to this clonotype: Being one base from a much bigger clone, this may be a read error. The rearrangement joins TRBV29-1 to TRBJ1-2; 9 bases line up with TRBD1. Germline assignment: CDR1 SQVTM and CDR2 ANQGSEA. The junction had 19 bases not matched to a gene; V was cut back by 6 bases and J by 8 bases. CDR3 length equals 16 residues. CDR3 sequence: CSVHWGQGKGREGYTF. The CDR3 DNA follows: TGCAGCGTCCACTGGGGACAGGGAAAAGGGCGGGAAGGCTACACCTTC.

This clonotype was found many times. The chain combines TRBV5-1 with TRBJ2-2; D is perhaps TRBD1 (6 bases). V was cut by 3 bases and J by 6 bases, with 15 bases left in between. Germline V gene sequence: CDR1 SGHRS, CDR2 YFSETQ. There are 15 residues in the CDR3. CDR3 sequence (DNA): TGCGCCAGCAGCTCGGAAGCAGGGGTGGCCGGGGAGCTGTTTTTT. Encoded protein: CASSSEAGVAGELFF.

The genes are TRBV3-1 and TRBJ2-3, with 10 bases matching TRBD2. This CDR3 region has 18 residues. Germline V lookup: CDR1 LGHDT, CDR2 YNNKEL (reference sequence). J gave up 0 bases and V 0 bases, and 6 bases lay outside the gene matches. The chain's CDR3 is CASSQDLAGVPSTDTQYF. The CDR3 nucleotides read TGTGCCAGCAGCCAAGACCTAGCGGGGGTACCTAGCACAGATACGCAGTATTTT.